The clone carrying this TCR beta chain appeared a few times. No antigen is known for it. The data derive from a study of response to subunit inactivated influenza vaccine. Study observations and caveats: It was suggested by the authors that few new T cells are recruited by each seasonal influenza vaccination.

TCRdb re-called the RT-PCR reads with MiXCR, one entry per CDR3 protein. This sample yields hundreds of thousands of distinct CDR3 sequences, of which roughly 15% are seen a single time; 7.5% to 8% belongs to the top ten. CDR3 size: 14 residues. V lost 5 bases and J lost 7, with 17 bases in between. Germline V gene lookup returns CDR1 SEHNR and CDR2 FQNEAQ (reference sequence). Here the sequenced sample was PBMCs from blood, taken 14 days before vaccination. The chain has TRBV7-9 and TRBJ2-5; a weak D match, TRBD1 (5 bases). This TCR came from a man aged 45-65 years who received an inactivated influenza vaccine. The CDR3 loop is CASSPQDSPGTQYF. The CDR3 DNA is TGTGCCAGCAGCCCACAAGACAGCCCCGGGACCCAGTACTTC.